These 10 T cell receptor beta chains share one sample of origin, sequenced in a study of blood T cells in healthy people across ages. For the second PCR, which ran for roughly 6 to 12 cycles, a sample-barcoded 5' primer and a J-beta primer mix were used. From the 5' RACE reads, TCRdb called clonotypes with MiXCR, one entry per CDR3 protein. This sample has 450,000 to 600,000 distinct CDR3 sequences; about a quarter occur once, and the top ten carry over 3.5%. The same data also contributed to another study, on T cells of mothers and their children.

Sample: blood. These receptors all come from a boy between 2 and 10 years old in good health.

The gene calls are TRBV20-1 and TRBJ2-5; D is unresolved. This CDR3 has 11 amino acids. The V end lost 2 bases, the J end lost 4 bases, and 5 bases lay between the germline ends. Germline V lookup: CDR1 DFQATT, CDR2 SNEGSKA (reference sequence). The CDR3 is CSARLGETQYF. In DNA, the CDR3 is TGCAGTGCTAGATTAGGAGAGACCCAGTACTTC.

This clonotype was seen repeatedly, ten times or more. The rearrangement joins TRBV25-1 to TRBJ1-1; no reliable D call. V was cut by 7 bases and J by 2 bases, with 5 bases left in between. Germline V gene sequence: CDR1 MGHDK, CDR2 SYGVNS. The CDR3 covers 11 residues. The CDR3 sequence: CASTENTEAFF. The CDR3 nucleotides read TGTGCCAGCACCGAAAACACTGAAGCTTTCTTT.

This chain joins TRBV7-3 and TRBJ1-4; TRBD1 is a possible D gene (5 bases). CDR3 length: 13 residues. Trimming pared 6 bases from V and 8 bases from J, leaving 13 bases between. Looked up from germline, CDR1 is SGHTA and CDR2 is FQGTGA. CDR3: CASRGSGAEKLFF. The CDR3 DNA follows: TGTGCCAGCAGGGGTAGCGGGGCCGAAAAACTGTTTTTT.

This clonotype was detected only a few times. The rearrangement joins TRBV2 to TRBJ1-2; 8 bases map to TRBD1. Germline V CDR1 and CDR2: SNHLY, FYNNEI. With V trimmed by 4 bases and J by 4 bases, 5 bases remained unmatched. This CDR3 region has 14 residues. The CDR3 reads CASSGQGPPYGYTF. In nucleotides, the CDR3 is TGTGCCAGCAGTGGACAGGGGCCCCCCTATGGCTACACCTTC.

This rearrangement joins TRBV29-1 to TRBJ2-1; D remains unclear. The CDR3 runs to 12 residues. The germline CDR1 and CDR2 sequences are SQVTM and ANQGSEA. Trimming pared 6 bases from V and 9 bases from J, leaving 15 bases between. CDR3 sequence: CSVRGESVEQFF. DNA for the CDR3: TGCAGCGTCCGCGGAGAGTCCGTTGAGCAGTTCTTC.

The sample holds a few counts of this clonotype. The chain links TRBV4-3 to TRBJ1-3, with D possibly matching TRBD1 (6 bases). Trimming left V 0 bases short and J 11 bases short, with 17 bases between. CDR1 and CDR2 from the germline V gene are LGHNA and YSLEER. The CDR3 consists of 15 residues. CDR3 residues: CASSQDWNREEPIYF. The CDR3 nucleotides are TGCGCCAGCAGCCAAGACTGGAACAGGGAGGAGCCCATATATTTT.

The chain links TRBV6-2 or TRBV6-3 to TRBJ2-7; the match to TRBD1 covers 7 bases. The germline V gene encodes CDR1 MNHEY and CDR2 SVGEGT. The length of the CDR3 is 15 residues. Unmatched junction bases numbered 10, after V lost 6 bases and J lost 2 bases. CDR3 loop: CASRLRDSYAYEQYF. The CDR3 region has the DNA TGTGCCAGCAGGCTCCGGGACAGTTACGCCTACGAGCAGTACTTC.

The chain links TRBV9 to TRBJ1-6; unclear D gene. This CDR3 spans 14 amino acids. V lost 3 bases, J lost 2 bases, and 6 bases lay in between. Germline loops: CDR1 SGDLS, CDR2 YYNGEE. CDR3 bases: TGTGCCAGCAGCGAGGGTACCTATAATTCACCCCTCCACTTT. Amino acids: CASSEGTYNSPLHF.

The chain has TRBV20-1 and TRBJ2-1; 11 positions match TRBD2. After removal of 6 bases from V and 4 bases from J, the junction contained 8 bases not matched to a gene. This CDR3 is built from 15 residues. Per the germline V gene, CDR1 is DFQATT and CDR2 is SNEGSKA (reference sequence). As DNA, the CDR3 is TGCAGTGCCGAGATGGGACTAGCGGAGTACAATGAGCAGTTCTTC. Translating gives CSAEMGLAEYNEQFF.

This clonotype was counted between two and nine times. The chain combines TRBV14 with TRBJ2-5, with D perhaps TRBD1 (6 bases). Germline-derived CDR1 and CDR2 are SGHDN and FVKESK. V was cut by 1 base and J by 2 bases, with 14 bases left in between. The length of the CDR3 is 16 residues. The CDR3, as DNA: TGTGCCAGCAGCCAAGTTTCTGGCAGGGGACAAGAGACCCAGTACTTC. Amino acids: CASSQVSGRGQETQYF.